The 20 T cell receptor beta chains presented below share a single source sample, sequenced in a study of PD-1 blockade in classical Hodgkin lymphoma. As to time point: cycle 4 day 1 (C4D1), after less than 7 weeks of nivolumab. Exposure to brentuximab vedotin varied, and each patient had relapsed following autologous stem cell transplantation. Clones were read by immunoSEQ multiplex PCR, and TCRdb kept only the in-frame ones, dropping some. The sample has around 100,000 clones, 90% seen once; the top ten hold under 3%. Specimen: peripheral blood mononuclear cells (PBMCs), collected before the fourth cycle of nivolumab. These receptors were taken from a human donor with classical Hodgkin lymphoma.

The chain employs TRBV11-3 and TRBJ2-3; TRBD1 matches at 8 bases. V lost 5 bases and J lost 9; bases outside the gene matches: 4. The CDR3 is made up of 12 amino acids. Per the germline V gene, CDR1 is SGHNT and CDR2 is YENEEA. The CDR3 coding sequence is TGTGCCAGCAGCCCCAGACAGGGGACGCAGTATTTT. Translating gives CASSPRQGTQYF.

This chain joins TRBV7-6 and TRBJ1-6; D not resolved. The length of the CDR3 is 16 residues. V gave up 1 base and J gave up 6 bases, with 13 bases separating them. The germline V gene has CDR1 SGHVS and CDR2 FNYEAQ. In DNA form, the CDR3 reads TGTGCCAGCAGCTTAGGCACCAGTCGGGGTAATTCACCCCTCCACTTT. Protein product: CASSLGTSRGNSPLHF.

There are a few counts of this clone. The rearrangement joins TRBV28 to TRBJ2-7, with D perhaps matching TRBD2 (7 bases). The CDR3 is 14 amino acids. Germline V gene data show CDR1 as MDHEN and CDR2 as SYDVKM. Trimming took off 11 bases at V and 0 bases at J, with 17 bases between the two ends. CDR3 loop: CAAEGGGSSYEQYF. DNA for the CDR3: TGTGCCGCCGAGGGCGGGGGCAGCTCCTACGAGCAGTACTTC.

This chain joins TRBV7-9 and TRBJ2-7; the D gene is possibly TRBD2 (5 bases). CDR1 and CDR2 (germline): SEHNR, FQNEAQ (reference sequence). V was shortened by 4 bases and J by 2 bases, with 12 bases between the two germline ends. The length of the CDR3 is 14 residues. CDR3 region: CASSWEPGTYEQYF. The CDR3 DNA is TGTGCCAGCAGCTGGGAGCCGGGGACCTACGAGCAGTACTTC.

The V gene is TRBV5-1, the J gene TRBJ1-1; a possible D gene is TRBD1 (6 bases). V shed 3 bases and J shed 3 bases, with 15 bases lying between them. The germline V gene has CDR1 SGHRS and CDR2 YFSETQ. The CDR3 consists of 15 residues. CDR3 in DNA: TGCGCCAGCAGCTGGGGGGCTTCGGGTGACACTGAAGCTTTCTTT. Translated: CASSWGASGDTEAFF.

This rearrangement joins TRBV2 to TRBJ2-1; no definite D call. The V gene lost 4 bases and the J gene lost 8 bases, with 21 bases spanning the gap. The CDR3 covers 16 residues. CDR1 and CDR2 from the germline V gene are SNHLY and FYNNEI. The CDR3 reads CASSGLAGRVGYEQFF. The CDR3 region has the DNA TGTGCCAGCAGTGGTTTGGCTGGTCGGGTTGGTTATGAGCAGTTCTTC.

The gene calls are TRBV18 and TRBJ1-6, with D possibly being TRBD1 (5 bases). Trimming removed 3 bases from V and 0 bases from J, with 9 bases in between. Germline loops: CDR1 KGHSH, CDR2 LQKENI. CDR3 size: 16 residues. The CDR3 protein is CASSPGPSSYNSPLHF. In DNA, the CDR3 is TGTGCCAGCTCACCGGGACCTAGCTCCTATAATTCACCCCTCCACTTT.

The chain combines TRBV9 with TRBJ1-6; 9 bases are a match to TRBD1. Looked up from germline, CDR1 is SGDLS and CDR2 is YYNGEE. J lost 6 bases, V lost 0 bases, and 4 bases had no gene match. The CDR3 is 16 amino acids. The CDR3 protein is CASSVGDRVGNSPLHF. The CDR3 DNA sequence: TGTGCCAGCAGCGTAGGGGACAGGGTGGGTAATTCACCCCTCCACTTT. Full variable domain (rest looked up from reference TRBV9 and TRBJ1-6): DSGVTQTPKHLITATGQRVTLRCSPRSGDLSVYWYQQSLDQGLQFLIQYYNGEERAKGNILERFSAQQFPDLHSELNLSSLELGDSALYFCASSVGDRVGNSPLHFGNGTRLTVT.

The chain joins TRBV11-2 to TRBJ2-5; 12 positions match TRBD2. V was clipped by 4 bases and J by 4 bases; unmatched bases: 16. The CDR3 is 19 residues long. Looked up from germline, CDR1 is SGHAT and CDR2 is FQNNGV. Here the CDR3 reads CASSSTLFSSGGAGETQYF. Here the CDR3 DNA reads TGTGCCAGCAGCTCGACCCTTTTCTCTAGCGGGGGGGCGGGAGAGACCCAGTACTTC.

This chain connects TRBV19 to TRBJ1-2; no reliable D call. The CDR3 length is 14 residues. Germline V lookup: CDR1 LNHDA, CDR2 SQIVND (reference sequence). The V end was cut by 0 bases, the J end by 8 bases, with 13 bases between. CDR3 protein: CASSIDFQVSGYTF. The DNA for the CDR3 is TGTGCCAGTAGTATAGATTTTCAGGTTAGCGGCTACACCTTC.

The J gene is TRBJ2-3, the V gene TRBV5-4; D gene unclear. The CDR3 consists of 13 residues. Germline lookup yields CDR1 SGHNT and CDR2 YYREEE (reference sequence). Trimming removed 2 bases from V and 4 bases from J, with 8 bases in between. In nucleotides, the CDR3 is TGTGCCAGCAGCTTTCGTGGACCAGATACGCAGTATTTT. Amino acids: CASSFRGPDTQYF.

The sample holds one count of this clone. The chain couples TRBV18 to TRBJ1-5, with D tentatively TRBD1 (5 bases). The CDR3 spans 18 residues. V lost 6 bases and J 0 bases, leaving 21 bases between the germline ends. CDR1 is KGHSH and CDR2 is LQKENI in the germline V gene. The CDR3 loop reads CASSQSVGGDYSNQPQHF. CDR3 DNA sequence: TGTGCCAGCTCCCAAAGTGTTGGAGGGGACTATAGCAATCAGCCCCAGCATTTT.

The chain uses TRBV30 and TRBJ2-6; D might be TRBD1 (5 bases). Germline V gene data show CDR1 as GTSNPN and CDR2 as SVGIG (reference sequence). The CDR3 consists of 16 residues. V was pared by 0 bases and J by 0 bases, with 9 bases between. CDR3 sequence: CAWSVGVLSGANVLTF. CDR3 nucleotide sequence: TGTGCCTGGAGTGTAGGGGTCCTCTCTGGGGCCAACGTCCTGACTTTC.

The chain joins TRBV7-6 to TRBJ1-1, with no clear D. V was shortened by 1 base and J by 3 bases, with 9 bases between the two germline ends. Looked up from germline, CDR1 is SGHVS and CDR2 is FNYEAQ. CDR3 size: 14 residues. The CDR3: CASSLGGPHTEAFF. CDR3 in DNA: TGTGCCAGCAGCTTAGGGGGTCCGCACACTGAAGCTTTCTTT. The variable domain in full, completed from reference TRBV7-6 and TRBJ1-1, reads GAGVSQSPRYKVTKRGQDVALRCDPISGHVSLYWYRQALGQGPEFLTYFNYEAQQDKSGLPNDRFSAERPEGSISTLTIQRTEQRDSAMYRCASSLGGPHTEAFFGQGTRLTVV.

A note on this clone: At one boundary the junction diverges from the germline segment, which might be a read error. V gene TRBV11-2 combines with J gene TRBJ2-2, with D perhaps matching TRBD1 (6 bases). The CDR3 runs to 16 residues. From germline, CDR1 is SGHAT and CDR2 FQNNGV. CDR3 DNA sequence: TGTGCCAGCAGCCTAGAGTCGGACAGAAACACCGGGGAGCTGTTTTTT. It translates to CASSLESDRNTGELFF.

The rearrangement joins TRBV7-7 to TRBJ2-3, with 9 bases that match TRBD1. Germline values: CDR1 SSHAT, CDR2 FNYEAQ (reference sequence). The length of the CDR3 is 15 residues. Trimming removed 5 bases from V and 5 bases from J; junction bases left unmatched: 8. The CDR3, as DNA: TGTGCCAGCAGCAGAGCACAGGGGGCTTTAGATACGCAGTATTTT. This codes for CASSRAQGALDTQYF.

For the CDR3, the DNA is TGTGCCAGCAGTTACCAGATTACCATTGCGGCCGGGGAGCTGTTTTTT. As protein: CASSYQITIAAGELFF. V gene TRBV6-5 combines with J gene TRBJ2-2; no definite D call. Germline V gene data show CDR1 as MNHEY and CDR2 as SVGAGI. V dropped 2 bases and J dropped 6 bases, with 16 bases sitting between them. This CDR3 is built from 16 residues.

This clone appeared once. J is TRBJ2-5 and V is TRBV11-2; the match to TRBD2 covers 9 bases. CDR3 size: 13 residues. Trimming cost V 8 bases and J 5 bases; bases outside gene matches: 6. Germline CDR1 reads SGHAT; CDR2 reads FQNNGV. In DNA form, the CDR3 reads TGTGCCAGCGACTCCCTAGCGGGGGAGACCCAGTACTTC. Translation: CASDSLAGETQYF.

V is TRBV10-3 and J is TRBJ1-5; D not resolved. The V end was cut by 3 bases, the J end by 5 bases, with 8 bases between. This CDR3 spans 13 amino acids. Germline CDR1 and CDR2: ENHRY and SYGVKD. CDR3 sequence reads: CAISDSPDQPQHF. Here the CDR3 DNA reads TGTGCCATCAGTGACAGCCCCGATCAGCCCCAGCATTTT.

This chain links TRBV5-4 with TRBJ1-4; 7 positions match TRBD1. Germline assignment: CDR1 SGHNT and CDR2 YYREEE (reference sequence). With V trimmed by 4 bases and J by 6 bases, 3 bases remained unmatched. The CDR3 is 13 residues long. In DNA form, the CDR3 reads TGTGCCAGCAGCCAGGGGACAGATGAAAAACTGTTTTTT. This encodes CASSQGTDEKLFF.